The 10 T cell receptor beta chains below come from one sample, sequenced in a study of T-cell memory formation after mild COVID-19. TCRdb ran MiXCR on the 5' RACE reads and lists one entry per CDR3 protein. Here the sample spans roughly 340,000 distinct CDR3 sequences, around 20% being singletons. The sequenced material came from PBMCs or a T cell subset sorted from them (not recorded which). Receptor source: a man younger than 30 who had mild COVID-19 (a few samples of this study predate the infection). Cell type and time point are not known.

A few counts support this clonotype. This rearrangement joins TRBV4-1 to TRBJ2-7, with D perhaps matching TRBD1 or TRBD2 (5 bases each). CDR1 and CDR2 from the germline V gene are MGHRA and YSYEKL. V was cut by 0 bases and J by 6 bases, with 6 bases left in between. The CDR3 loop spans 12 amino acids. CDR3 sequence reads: CASSQDGGEQYF. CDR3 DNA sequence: TGCGCCAGCAGCCAAGATGGGGGCGAGCAGTACTTC.

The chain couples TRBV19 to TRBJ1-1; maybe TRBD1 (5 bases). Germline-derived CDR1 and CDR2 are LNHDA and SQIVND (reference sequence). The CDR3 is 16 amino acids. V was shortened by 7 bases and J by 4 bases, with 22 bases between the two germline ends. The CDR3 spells CASTTIHVGGVTEAFF. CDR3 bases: TGTGCCAGTACCACGATCCACGTGGGGGGGGTCACTGAAGCTTTCTTT.

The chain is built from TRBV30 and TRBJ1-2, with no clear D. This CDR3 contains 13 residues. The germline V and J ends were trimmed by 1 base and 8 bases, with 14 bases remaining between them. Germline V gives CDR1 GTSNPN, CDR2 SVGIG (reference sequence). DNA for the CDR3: TGTGCCTGGAGTGGCGGGCCAGGAGGAGGCTACACCTTC. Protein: CAWSGGPGGGYTF. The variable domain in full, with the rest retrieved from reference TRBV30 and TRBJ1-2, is SQTIHQWPATLVQPVGSPLSLECTVEGTSNPNLYWYRQAAGRGLQLLFYSVGIGQISSEVPQNLSASRPQDRQFILSSKKLLLSDSGFYLCAWSGGPGGGYTFGSGTRLTVV.

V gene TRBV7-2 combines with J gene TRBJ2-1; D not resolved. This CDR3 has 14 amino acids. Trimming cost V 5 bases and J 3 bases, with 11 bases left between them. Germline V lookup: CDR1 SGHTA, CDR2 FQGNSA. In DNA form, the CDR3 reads TGTGCCAGCAGCCCAACTCCCCTCTACAATGAGCAGTTCTTC. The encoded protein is CASSPTPLYNEQFF.

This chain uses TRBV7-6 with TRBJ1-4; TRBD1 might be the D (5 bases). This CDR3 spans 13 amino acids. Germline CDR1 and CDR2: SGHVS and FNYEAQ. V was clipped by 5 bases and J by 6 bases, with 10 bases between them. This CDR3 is CASSARADEKLFF. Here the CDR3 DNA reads TGTGCCAGCAGCGCCAGGGCTGATGAAAAACTGTTTTTT.

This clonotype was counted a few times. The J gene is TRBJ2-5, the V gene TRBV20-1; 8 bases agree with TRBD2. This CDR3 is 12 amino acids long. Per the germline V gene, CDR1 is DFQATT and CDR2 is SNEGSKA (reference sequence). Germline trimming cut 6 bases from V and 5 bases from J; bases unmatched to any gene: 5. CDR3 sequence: CSAHIAGETQYF. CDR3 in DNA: TGCAGTGCACATATAGCGGGGGAGACCCAGTACTTC.

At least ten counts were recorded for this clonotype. In nucleotides, the CDR3 is TGTGCCAGCAGCTCGGGAGGGAATACGCAGTATTTT. Protein sequence: CASSSGGNTQYF. The chain has TRBV9 and TRBJ2-3, with 8 positions matching TRBD2. Losses at the gene ends were 4 bases for V and 7 bases for J; bases not matched to a gene: 2. Germline CDR1 is SGDLS and CDR2 is YYNGEE. This CDR3 comprises 12 residues.

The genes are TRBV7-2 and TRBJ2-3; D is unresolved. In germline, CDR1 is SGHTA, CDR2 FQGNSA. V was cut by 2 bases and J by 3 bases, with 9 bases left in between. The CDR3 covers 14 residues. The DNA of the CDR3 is TGTGCCAGCAGCTTATCCCGGACGACAGATACGCAGTATTTT. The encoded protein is CASSLSRTTDTQYF. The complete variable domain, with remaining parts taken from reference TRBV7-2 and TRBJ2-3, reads GAGVSQSPSNKVTEKGKDVELRCDPISGHTALYWYRQSLGQGLEFLIYFQGNSAPDKSGLPSDRFSAERTGGSVSTLTIQRTQQEDSAVYLCASSLSRTTDTQYFGPGTRLTVL.

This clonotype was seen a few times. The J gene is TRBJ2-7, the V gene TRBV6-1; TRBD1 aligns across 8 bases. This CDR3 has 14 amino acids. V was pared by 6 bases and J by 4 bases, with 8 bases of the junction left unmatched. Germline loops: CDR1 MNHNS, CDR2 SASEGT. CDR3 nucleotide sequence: TGTGCCAGCAGACCCGACAGGGGCCAATACGAGCAGTACTTC. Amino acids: CASRPDRGQYEQYF.

DNA of the CDR3: TGTGCCACCAGCAGTAGGGAACTATTCGTGAAGACCCAGTACTTC. This encodes CATSSRELFVKTQYF. The V and J genes are TRBV15 and TRBJ2-5, with unresolved D. The length of the CDR3 is 15 residues. The V gene's germline CDR1 is LNHNV and CDR2 YYDKDF (reference sequence). With 3 bases removed from V and 6 bases from J, the gap between germline ends came to 17 bases.